Below, one T cell receptor (beta chain) is given with its context. Its antigen is unidentified. 60 Vbeta and 13 Jbeta primers were used in PCR. Sequenced by immunoSEQ multiplex PCR; TCRdb stores in-frame clones only, minus some. The table records about 210,000 clones, about 80% of them present only once. This entry comes from a study of cytomegalovirus exposure and HLA in healthy donors. Whole-study findings and limits: Previous analysis showed most TCR beta V segments were productive about 87% or about 30% of the time. TCR association rates varied by HLA locus in a later analysis, with DRB1 highest and HLA-C lowest.

Source material: PBMCs. The clonotype comes from a male donor in good health and CMV-seronegative.

CDR3 in amino acids: CASSLDPGGTYNEQFF. The CDR3 DNA follows: TGCGCCAGCAGCTTGGACCCGGGGGGGACATACAATGAGCAGTTCTTC. The V and J genes are TRBV5-1 and TRBJ2-1; 8 positions agree with TRBD2. This CDR3 spans 16 amino acids. Germline CDR1 and CDR2: SGHRS and YFSETQ. V lost 0 bases and J lost 4; bases outside the gene matches: 6.